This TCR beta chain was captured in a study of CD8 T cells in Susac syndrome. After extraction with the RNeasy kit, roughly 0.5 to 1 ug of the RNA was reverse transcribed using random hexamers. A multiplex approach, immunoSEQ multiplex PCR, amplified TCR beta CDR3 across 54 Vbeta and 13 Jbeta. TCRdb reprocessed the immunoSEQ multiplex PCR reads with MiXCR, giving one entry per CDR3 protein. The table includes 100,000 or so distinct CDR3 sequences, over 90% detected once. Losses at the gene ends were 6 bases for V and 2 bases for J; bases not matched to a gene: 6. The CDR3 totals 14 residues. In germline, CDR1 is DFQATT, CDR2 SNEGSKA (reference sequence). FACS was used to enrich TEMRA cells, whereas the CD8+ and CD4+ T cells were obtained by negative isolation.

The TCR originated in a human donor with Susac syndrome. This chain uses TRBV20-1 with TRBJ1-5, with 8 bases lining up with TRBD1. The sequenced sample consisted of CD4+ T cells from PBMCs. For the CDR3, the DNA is TGCAGTGCCAGGCACAGGGGGGGCAATCAGCCCCAGCATTTT. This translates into CSARHRGGNQPQHF.